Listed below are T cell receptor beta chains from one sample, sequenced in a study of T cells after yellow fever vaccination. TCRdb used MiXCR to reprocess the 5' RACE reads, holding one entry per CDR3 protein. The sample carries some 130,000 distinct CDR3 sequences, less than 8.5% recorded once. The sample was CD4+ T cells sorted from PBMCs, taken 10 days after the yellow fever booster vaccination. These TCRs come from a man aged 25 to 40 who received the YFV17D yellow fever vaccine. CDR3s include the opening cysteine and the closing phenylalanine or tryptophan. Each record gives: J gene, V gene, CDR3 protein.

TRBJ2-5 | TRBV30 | CAWSISGGLKTQYF
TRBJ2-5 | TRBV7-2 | CASSPQGIQETQYF
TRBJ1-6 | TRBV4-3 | CASSQDQGLQSPLHF
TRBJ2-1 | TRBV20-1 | CSARGASSYNEQFF
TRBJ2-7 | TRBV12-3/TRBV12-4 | CASTHGTSRTYEQYF
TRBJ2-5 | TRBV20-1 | CSARDRAQGRETQYF
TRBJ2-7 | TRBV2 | CASSVGPGQGSYEQYF
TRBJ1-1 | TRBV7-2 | CASSLDRGPLAFF
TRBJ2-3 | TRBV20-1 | CSATIAGGTDTQYF
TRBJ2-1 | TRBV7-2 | CASTPAGDIYNEQFF
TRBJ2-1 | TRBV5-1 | CASSLAGPEQFF
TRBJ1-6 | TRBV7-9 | CASSPPGSPLHF
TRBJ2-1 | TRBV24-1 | CATSDSSSASDEQFF
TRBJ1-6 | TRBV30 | CAWSRPQGFSSPLHF